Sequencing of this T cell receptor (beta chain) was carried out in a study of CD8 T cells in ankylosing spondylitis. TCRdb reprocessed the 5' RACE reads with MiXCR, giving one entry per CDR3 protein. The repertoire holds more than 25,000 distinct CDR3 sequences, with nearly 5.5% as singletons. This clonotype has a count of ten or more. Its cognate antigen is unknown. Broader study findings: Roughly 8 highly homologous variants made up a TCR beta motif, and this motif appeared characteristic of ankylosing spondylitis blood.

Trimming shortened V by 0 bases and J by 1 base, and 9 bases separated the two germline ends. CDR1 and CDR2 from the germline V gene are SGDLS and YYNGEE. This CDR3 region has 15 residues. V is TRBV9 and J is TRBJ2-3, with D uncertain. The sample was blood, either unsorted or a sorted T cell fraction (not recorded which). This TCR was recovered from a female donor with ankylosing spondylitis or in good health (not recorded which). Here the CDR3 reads CASSVESDRTDTQYF. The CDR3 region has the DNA TGTGCCAGCAGCGTAGAGAGCGACCGCACAGATACGCAGTATTTT.